This paragraph reports one T cell receptor beta chain. This entry comes from a study of blood T cell repertoires in COVID-19. Study context: Symptom resolution, clearance, or two negative PCRs marked donors in Cohort 3 as recovered. Both acute and convalescent COVID-19 samples were obtained from the United States, Italy and Spain.

Cohort assignment relied on participant-reported clinical history. Germline loops: CDR1 LNHNV, CDR2 YYDKDF (reference sequence). V lost 1 base to trimming and J lost 2 bases, with 5 bases between them. The CDR3 sequence is 14 residues long. TCRdb's table, derived via immunoSEQ multiplex PCR, lists solely in-frame clones and lacks some. Of fewer than 350,000 clones listed, 85% to 90% are singletons. The chain combines TRBV15 with TRBJ1-4; no clear D. The clonotype originates from a woman in her sixties or seventies in a cohort exposed to, infected with or recovered from COVID-19 (not recorded which). Sequencing input: PBMCs or T cells enriched from blood (not recorded which). In nucleotides, the CDR3 is TGTGCCACCAGCAGAGGAGGGACTAATGAAAAACTGTTTTTT. Encoded protein: CATSRGGTNEKLFF.